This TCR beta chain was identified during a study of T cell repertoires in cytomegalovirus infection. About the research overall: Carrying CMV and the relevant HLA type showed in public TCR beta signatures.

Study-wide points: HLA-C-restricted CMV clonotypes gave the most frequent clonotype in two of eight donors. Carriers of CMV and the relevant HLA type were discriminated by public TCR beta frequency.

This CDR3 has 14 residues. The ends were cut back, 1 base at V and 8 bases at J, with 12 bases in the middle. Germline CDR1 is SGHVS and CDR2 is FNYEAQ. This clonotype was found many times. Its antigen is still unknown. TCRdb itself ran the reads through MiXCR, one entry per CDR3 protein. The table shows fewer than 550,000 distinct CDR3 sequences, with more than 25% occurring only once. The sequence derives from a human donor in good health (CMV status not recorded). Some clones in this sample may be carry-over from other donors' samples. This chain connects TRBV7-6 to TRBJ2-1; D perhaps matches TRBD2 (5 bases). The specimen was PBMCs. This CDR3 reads CASSLVTGSYEQFF. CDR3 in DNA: TGTGCCAGCAGCTTAGTTACGGGAAGCTATGAGCAGTTCTTC. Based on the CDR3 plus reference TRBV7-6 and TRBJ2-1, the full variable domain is GAGVSQSPRYKVTKRGQDVALRCDPISGHVSLYWYRQALGQGPEFLTYFNYEAQQDKSGLPNDRFSAERPEGSISTLTIQRTEQRDSAMYRCASSLVTGSYEQFFGPGTRLTVL.